The present T cell receptor beta chain was sequenced within a study of T cell clusters in autoimmune cytopenias. The study's findings and limits: Primary autoimmune cytopenia patients seemingly lacked the physiological T cell clusters found in healthy donors. TRB repertoire shifts in secondary cytopenia and chronic lymphocytic leukemia mostly reflected lymphoma, not autoimmunity.

TRB was amplified by touch-down multiplex PCR, primer pools A and B combined. TCRdb reprocessed the multiplex PCR reads and reports one entry per CDR3 protein, with no DNA. The clone table shows around 15,000 distinct CDR3 sequences, with the ten largest holding roughly 3.5%. Concerning this clonotype itself: No antigen is known for it.

Each sample's input was about 270 ng genomic DNA, 35,000 to 40,000 genome equivalents. These data are also associated with another study on T cell repertoires in aging, cancer and after chemotherapy. From that study: Healthy donor repertoires were recorded over several months to years and showed clear clonal overlap. No conclusions about immunological memory after chemotherapy can be drawn from the repertoire data.

Sequencing input: peripheral blood. The sequence was obtained from a human donor in good health.

CDR3: CASSLERQGLYEQYF. The V and J genes are TRBV5-5 and TRBJ2-7; absent DNA, TCRdb's TRBD1 call cannot be checked. Germline CDR1 reads SGHKS; CDR2 reads YYEKEE (reference sequence). The CDR3 spans 15 residues.